The 23 T cell receptor beta chains below all came from one sample that was sequenced in a study of cytomegalovirus exposure and HLA in healthy donors. The study ran its PCR with 60 Vbeta and 13 Jbeta primers. The table came from immunoSEQ multiplex PCR; TCRdb's copy has only in-frame clones and leaves some out. The table shows around 150,000 clones, with nearly 80% occurring only once. The sequencing sample was made of PBMCs. Source of these receptors: a man aged 50 to 60 in good health and CMV-seropositive.

This clone was counted between two and nine times. The chain has TRBV6-4 and TRBJ2-4; 9 nucleotides line up with TRBD1. The ends lost 8 bases at V and 4 bases at J; junction bases unmatched: 9. This CDR3 is 15 amino acids long. The V gene's germline CDR1 is MRHNA and CDR2 SNTAGT. In DNA, the CDR3 is TGTGCCAGCGGCGGACAGGGGTCGGGAAAAAACATTCAGTACTTC. Translated, it gives CASGGQGSGKNIQYF.

This clone was seen a single time. V usage is TRBV9 and J usage is TRBJ2-3; D perhaps matches TRBD2 (5 bases). The length of the CDR3 is 16 residues. Germline values: CDR1 SGDLS, CDR2 YYNGEE. V gave up 0 bases and J gave up 4 bases, with 15 bases separating them. The CDR3 sequence: CASSVGGPLTADTQYF. In nucleotides, the CDR3 is TGTGCCAGCAGCGTAGGAGGGCCCCTTACGGCAGATACGCAGTATTTT.

J is TRBJ2-1 and V is TRBV7-6, with a possible D match to TRBD2 (6 bases). The CDR3 is 15 residues long. Trimming left V 1 base short and J 5 bases short, with 12 bases between. In germline, CDR1 is SGHVS, CDR2 FNYEAQ. This CDR3 is CASSLGGGSHNEQFF. For the CDR3, the DNA is TGTGCCAGCAGCTTAGGTGGGGGGTCCCACAATGAGCAGTTCTTC.

The V gene is TRBV2, the J gene TRBJ2-1, with TRBD1 as a possible D gene (5 bases). Deletions cut 4 bases from V and 0 bases from J, with 10 bases between. Looked up from germline, CDR1 is SNHLY and CDR2 is FYNNEI. This CDR3 has 15 residues. CDR3 nucleotides: TGTGCCAGCAGTGGAGTACAGGTCTCCTACAATGAGCAGTTCTTC. It translates to CASSGVQVSYNEQFF.

V and J are TRBV4-1 and TRBJ1-4; 10 bases align to TRBD1. Germline trimming cut 1 base from V and 10 bases from J; bases unmatched to any gene: 6. The CDR3 is 15 amino acids. Germline CDR1 MGHRA, CDR2 YSYEKL. CDR3 coding DNA: TGCGCCAGCAGCCAAGCGGACAGGGGGGAAGGAAAACTGTTTTTT. Its translation: CASSQADRGEGKLFF.

This clone was seen only once. The rearrangement links TRBV7-9 to TRBJ2-7; 7 nucleotides align to TRBD1. The CDR3 is 15 residues long. With 1 base clipped from V and 1 base from J, the junction kept 4 bases outside the gene matches. Germline V gene sequence: CDR1 SEHNR, CDR2 FQNEAQ (reference sequence). DNA for the CDR3: TGTGCCAGCAGCTTAGTCTCGGGACAGTCCTACGAGCAGTACTTC. Protein: CASSLVSGQSYEQYF.

The chain recombines TRBV6-6 with TRBJ2-3; unclear D gene. This CDR3 has 15 amino acids. The ends were cut back, 5 bases at V and 1 base at J, with 13 bases in the middle. The V gene's germline CDR1 is MNHNY and CDR2 SVGAGI (reference sequence). CDR3 DNA: TGTGCCAGCAGTCAAAAATGGCTTGGCACAGATACGCAGTATTTT. Translated: CASSQKWLGTDTQYF.

The V gene is TRBV10-3, the J gene TRBJ2-7; the D gene is possibly TRBD1 (7 bases). The germline gives CDR1 ENHRY, CDR2 SYGVKD. The germline V and J ends were trimmed by 0 bases and 3 bases, with 18 bases remaining between them. The CDR3 is 17 amino acids. CDR3 amino acids: CAISESLLDRTNYEQYF. CDR3 bases: TGTGCCATCAGTGAGTCGCTCCTGGACAGGACTAACTACGAGCAGTACTTC.

Here the CDR3 reads CASSLDIGGIGYTF. The CDR3 bases are TGTGCCAGCAGCTTGGACATCGGGGGGATTGGCTACACCTTC. This chain joins TRBV5-5 and TRBJ1-2; a possible D gene is TRBD1 (5 bases). CDR1 is SGHKS and CDR2 is YYEKEE in the germline V gene (reference sequence). V dropped 0 bases and J dropped 7 bases, with 13 bases sitting between them. This CDR3 region has 14 residues.

This rearrangement joins TRBV18 to TRBJ1-3; a weak D match, TRBD1 (6 bases). V gave up 3 bases and J gave up 0 bases, with 15 bases separating them. The CDR3 loop spans 17 amino acids. In germline, CDR1 is KGHSH, CDR2 LQKENI. CDR3 loop: CASSPRQELISGNTIYF. The CDR3 DNA is TGTGCCAGCTCACCCCGACAGGAACTTATCTCTGGAAACACCATATATTTT.

The chain couples TRBV21-1 to TRBJ2-7; the listed D gene, TRBD2, was not tested against the DNA. TRBV21-1 is listed as a pseudogene. The CDR3 is made up of 13 amino acids. The CDR3, as DNA: TGTGCCAGCAGCCGGCGGACCGACTACGAGCAGTACGTC. Its translation: CASSRRTDYEQYV.

V and J are TRBV5-1 and TRBJ1-6, with a possible D match to TRBD1 (5 bases). V was shortened by 0 bases and J by 5 bases, with 15 bases between the two germline ends. In germline, CDR1 is SGHRS, CDR2 YFSETQ. This CDR3 contains 17 residues. CDR3 sequence (DNA): TGCGCCAGCAGCTTGGCCGGGGAGGGGAGAAATAATTCACCCCTCCACTTT. It specifies CASSLAGEGRNNSPLHF. Full variable domain (outside the CDR3, taken from reference TRBV5-1 and TRBJ1-6): KAGVTQTPRYLIKTRGQQVTLSCSPISGHRSVSWYQQTPGQGLQFLFEYFSETQRNKGNFPGRFSGRQFSNSRSEMNVSTLELGDSALYLCASSLAGEGRNNSPLHFGNGTRLTVT.

The CDR3 DNA follows: TGCAGCGTTGAGGGACAGGGGGCTGGCTATGGCTACACCTTC. Translation: CSVEGQGAGYGYTF. The chain links TRBV29-1 to TRBJ1-2; 12 positions match TRBD1. The CDR3 extends over 14 amino acids. Germline loops: CDR1 SQVTM, CDR2 ANQGSEA. V dropped 3 bases and J dropped 4; count of bases not matched to a gene: 3.

The DNA for the CDR3 is TGTGCCAGCAGTTACCCGGGACTAGCGGGGCAAGAGACCCAGTACTTC. Translation gives CASSYPGLAGQETQYF. This chain uses TRBV6-5 with TRBJ2-5, with 13 nucleotides matching TRBD2. The CDR3 sequence is 16 residues long. V trimming: 2 bases; J trimming: 2 bases; junction bases outside the gene matches: 2. Germline loops: CDR1 MNHEY, CDR2 SVGAGI.

As concerns this clone: This CDR3 is also generated by other DNA sequences in the sample. The rearrangement joins TRBV5-1 to TRBJ1-1; 7 bases are shared with TRBD1. This CDR3 comprises 15 residues. From germline, CDR1 is SGHRS and CDR2 YFSETQ. Unmatched junction bases numbered 7, after V lost 4 bases and J lost 1 base. The CDR3 sequence: CASSPRQGANTEAFF. The DNA for the CDR3 is TGCGCCAGCAGCCCTAGACAGGGTGCGAACACTGAAGCTTTCTTT.

The rearrangement joins TRBV28 to TRBJ2-2; D call uncertain. V lost 5 bases and J 8 bases, leaving 6 bases between the germline ends. This CDR3 has 11 residues. Per the germline V gene, CDR1 is MDHEN and CDR2 is SYDVKM. CDR3 sequence (DNA): TGTGCCAGCAGTCCTCTGGGGGAGCTGTTTTTT. Protein sequence: CASSPLGELFF.

The V gene is TRBV5-1, the J gene TRBJ1-1; 12 bases map to TRBD1. This CDR3 has 17 amino acids. Germline V CDR1 and CDR2: SGHRS, YFSETQ. With 5 bases clipped from V and 5 bases from J, the junction kept 13 bases outside the gene matches. CDR3 region: CASRNPPGQGASTEAFF. The CDR3 DNA is TGCGCCAGCAGAAACCCTCCGGGACAGGGGGCGTCGACTGAAGCTTTCTTT.

This clone was counted a few times. The gene calls are TRBV10-3 and TRBJ1-2, with D perhaps matching TRBD1 (6 bases). The V and J ends lost 3 bases and 3 bases respectively, with 14 bases between them. Per germline, CDR1 ENHRY and CDR2 SYGVKD. CDR3 length equals 15 residues. The CDR3 loop is CAISDPTGHDYGYTF. CDR3 bases: TGTGCCATCAGTGATCCTACAGGGCATGACTATGGCTACACCTTC.

The V and J genes are TRBV18 and TRBJ2-4; D perhaps matches TRBD1 (6 bases). Trimming cost V 6 bases and J 8 bases, with 14 bases left between them. Germline-derived CDR1 and CDR2 are KGHSH and LQKENI. The CDR3 has 13 amino acids. CDR3 region: CASSAGARDIQYF. The CDR3 DNA reads as TGTGCCAGCTCCGCAGGGGCCCGAGACATTCAGTACTTC.

The chain carries TRBV18 and TRBJ2-2; possible D gene TRBD2, 6 bases. Between the trimmed V and J ends, which lost 2 bases and 4 bases, there was a span of 23 bases. The CDR3 totals 19 residues. Germline loops: CDR1 KGHSH, CDR2 LQKENI. The CDR3 loop reads CASSPMAGSYPSGTGELFF. The CDR3 nucleotides read TGTGCCAGCTCACCAATGGCGGGGTCTTACCCGAGTGGCACCGGGGAGCTGTTTTTT.

This clone was detected a few times. The chain couples TRBV6-5 to TRBJ1-4; D is unclear. Germline CDR1 is MNHEY and CDR2 is SVGAGI. V was pared by 5 bases and J by 5 bases, with 12 bases between. The length of the CDR3 is 14 residues. The CDR3 nucleotides read TGTGCCAGCAGTCTTGAGGCAGACAATGAAAAACTGTTTTTT. This encodes CASSLEADNEKLFF.

There are a few counts of this clone. The V gene is TRBV9, the J gene TRBJ2-5; perhaps TRBD1 as D (6 bases). Germline CDR1 SGDLS, CDR2 YYNGEE. The CDR3 totals 15 residues. Trimming took off 1 base at V and 4 bases at J, with 14 bases between the two ends. Written as DNA, the CDR3 is TGTGCCAGCAGCGTATATACAGGGAGAGGAGAGACCCAGTACTTC. Its protein is CASSVYTGRGETQYF. The full variable domain, rest sourced from reference TRBV9 and TRBJ2-5, is DSGVTQTPKHLITATGQRVTLRCSPRSGDLSVYWYQQSLDQGLQFLIQYYNGEERAKGNILERFSAQQFPDLHSELNLSSLELGDSALYFCASSVYTGRGETQYFGPGTRLLVL.

J is TRBJ1-2 and V is TRBV11-2, with a tentative D call TRBD1 (5 bases). From germline, CDR1 is SGHAT and CDR2 FQNNGV. CDR3 length equals 17 residues. Deletions cut 5 bases from V and 2 bases from J, with 21 bases between. CDR3 coding DNA: TGTGCCAGCAGCGGCGGCGCCACGGGGGGAATGAACTATGGCTACACCTTC. Translating it yields CASSGGATGGMNYGYTF.